The present TCR beta chain was sequenced within a study of shared clonotypes between healthy human individuals. Whole-study findings and limits: Non-shared clonotypes were found to have lower generation probabilities than the clonotypes that were shared by all four of the sorted-subset donors. The study sampled only blood, and tissue repertoires likely differ.

Sequencing was performed with immunoSEQ multiplex PCR; in TCRdb, only in-frame clones are kept and a portion is missing. The sample has millions of clones, over 85% seen once. All donors were healthy HIV-negative adults lacking recent acute infections or vaccinations. CDR1 SEHNR and CDR2 FQNEAQ come from the germline V gene (reference sequence). Trimming left V 3 bases short and J 2 bases short, with 8 bases between. CDR3 length: 13 residues. Concerning this clone itself: Its matching antigen is unknown.

This clonotype was sampled from a man in his late teens or twenties in good health. Source material: naive CD4+ T cells sorted from blood. Subset of the sample: CD45RA+ positively selected. The chain recombines TRBV7-9 with TRBJ2-7; D possibly corresponds to TRBD2 (6 bases). DNA of the CDR3: TGTGCCAGCAGCTTCGGCGGGGCCTACGAGCAGTACTTC. Translating gives CASSFGGAYEQYF.